This passage covers 18 T cell receptor beta chains from one sample sequenced in a study of shared clonotypes between healthy human individuals. Measured with immunoSEQ multiplex PCR; TCRdb has only the in-frame clones, and not every one. The sample includes under 2,500,000 clones, roughly 95% of them seen just once. The source material was naive CD4+ T cells sorted from blood. Subset in this sample: CD45RA+ positively selected. These receptors all come from a man younger than 30 in good health.

As to this clone: The sample holds other DNA sequences that translate to the same CDR3. The chain employs TRBV25-1 and TRBJ1-2; TRBD1 might be the D (6 bases). CDR1 and CDR2 from the germline V gene are MGHDK and SYGVNS. V lost 4 bases, J lost 7 bases, and 16 bases lay in between. The CDR3 is 14 residues long. The CDR3 DNA sequence: TGTGCCAGCAGTGTGGAGCAGGGGATCGGTGGCTACACCTTC. Protein sequence: CASSVEQGIGGYTF.

The V call is TRBV7-9, the J call TRBJ1-4; a possible D gene is TRBD1 (5 bases). CDR3 length: 17 amino acids. Germline CDR1 is SEHNR and CDR2 is FQNEAQ (reference sequence). Trimming removed 1 base at V and 8 bases at J, with 20 bases between. The CDR3 bases are TGTGCCAGCAGCTTAGATTTTTCGCTACAGGTCTCAGAAAAACTGTTTTTT. This translates into CASSLDFSLQVSEKLFF.

The V gene is TRBV4-1, the J gene TRBJ1-4; TRBD1 matches at 9 bases. This CDR3 contains 14 residues. Germline V gene sequence: CDR1 MGHRA, CDR2 YSYEKL. Trimming cost V 4 bases and J 8 bases; bases outside gene matches: 5. This CDR3 reads CASSPGTGSEKLFF. The DNA of the CDR3 is TGCGCCAGCAGCCCCGGGACAGGGTCGGAAAAACTGTTTTTT.

This chain links TRBV6-5 with TRBJ2-3; 8 bases map to TRBD2. CDR1 is MNHEY and CDR2 is SVGAGI in the germline V gene. With V trimmed by 5 bases and J by 7 bases, 2 bases remained unmatched. The CDR3 covers 12 residues. The CDR3 region is CASSREGNTQYF. For the CDR3, the DNA is TGTGCCAGCAGTCGGGAGGGGAATACGCAGTATTTT.

V gene TRBV5-1 combines with J gene TRBJ1-4; TRBD1 matches at 7 bases. The germline gives CDR1 SGHRS, CDR2 YFSETQ. This CDR3 region has 18 residues. After removal of 1 base from V and 0 bases from J, the junction contained 9 bases not matched to a gene. CDR3: CASSLSQGRSATNEKLFF. In DNA, the CDR3 is TGCGCCAGCAGCTTGTCACAGGGGAGGAGTGCAACTAATGAAAAACTGTTTTTT.

The chain is built from TRBV6-1 and TRBJ1-2; D uncertain. Trimming left V 0 bases short and J 4 bases short, with 12 bases between. The CDR3 consists of 15 residues. Per the germline V gene, CDR1 is MNHNS and CDR2 is SASEGT. The CDR3 region has the DNA TGTGCCAGCAGTGAAGCGGGTGGGCAGGTCTATGGCTACACCTTC. It encodes CASSEAGGQVYGYTF.

The CDR3 here is CASSLSGQRNTGELFF. The CDR3 coding sequence is TGTGCCAGCAGCTTATCGGGACAGAGGAACACCGGGGAGCTGTTTTTT. The chain links TRBV7-2 to TRBJ2-2; 7 positions match TRBD1. Trimming took 2 bases from V and 1 from J; bases not matched to a gene: 4. The CDR3 covers 16 residues. In germline, CDR1 is SGHTA, CDR2 FQGNSA.

The rearrangement links TRBV15 to TRBJ1-6; D unclear. The CDR3 is 13 residues long. Germline V CDR1 and CDR2: LNHNV, YYDKDF (reference sequence). V lost 5 bases and J lost 7, with 9 bases in between. The CDR3 reads CATSAGGNSPLHF. CDR3 nucleotide sequence: TGTGCCACCAGCGCTGGCGGGAATTCACCCCTCCACTTT.

The V call is TRBV6-5, the J call TRBJ2-2; 7 positions match TRBD2. The CDR3 has 15 amino acids. V was pared by 1 base and J by 6 bases, with 5 bases of the junction left unmatched. Per germline, CDR1 MNHEY and CDR2 SVGAGI. The CDR3: CASSYYGGSAGELFF. In nucleotides, the CDR3 is TGTGCCAGCAGTTACTACGGCGGGAGCGCCGGGGAGCTGTTTTTT.

V and J are TRBV10-3 and TRBJ2-2; no clear D. The V end was cut by 0 bases, the J end by 3 bases, with 8 bases between. This CDR3 is built from 15 residues. Germline assignment: CDR1 ENHRY and CDR2 SYGVKD. The CDR3 DNA reads TGTGCCATCAGTGAGTCCCCGGTAGACACCGGGGAGCTGTTTTTT. Translated: CAISESPVDTGELFF.

The chain uses TRBV30 and TRBJ1-5; 7 bases are shared with TRBD1. Germline V gene sequence: CDR1 GTSNPN, CDR2 SVGIG (reference sequence). This CDR3 region has 13 residues. The trim removed 1 base at V and 9 bases at J, leaving 6 bases unmatched. CDR3 coding DNA: TGTGCCTGGAGTGAATACAGGGGTCGGCCCCAGCATTTT. Translation gives CAWSEYRGRPQHF.

The J gene is TRBJ2-3, the V gene TRBV9; no firm D call. CDR1 and CDR2 (germline): SGDLS, YYNGEE. The CDR3 is 16 amino acids. Trimming stripped 6 bases from V and 0 bases from J, with 17 bases between. CDR3 protein: CASTLGQSSSTDTQYF. CDR3 sequence (DNA): TGTGCCAGCACTTTAGGGCAATCCTCTAGCACAGATACGCAGTATTTT.

This clone was recorded once. V is TRBV19 and J is TRBJ2-1; 10 bases align to TRBD2. V was clipped by 4 bases and J by 4 bases; unmatched bases: 4. The CDR3 totals 15 residues. Germline values: CDR1 LNHDA, CDR2 SQIVND (reference sequence). As DNA, the CDR3 is TGTGCCAGTAGTACCCGGACTAGCGGTTACAATGAGCAGTTCTTC. Translating gives CASSTRTSGYNEQFF.

This chain uses TRBV6-5 with TRBJ1-6; D is uncertain. The V end was cut by 6 bases, the J end by 7 bases, with 16 bases between. The CDR3 totals 15 residues. The germline V gene has CDR1 MNHEY and CDR2 SVGAGI. The CDR3 sequence: CASRYGAVWNSPLHF. Written as DNA, the CDR3 is TGTGCCAGCAGGTACGGCGCTGTTTGGAATTCACCCCTCCACTTT.

Comment on this clone: This sample includes further DNA sequences coding for the same CDR3. The chain couples TRBV30 to TRBJ1-1, with TRBD1 matching over 7 bases. Germline CDR1 and CDR2: GTSNPN and SVGIG (reference sequence). The CDR3 spans 11 residues. V shed 1 base, J shed 7 bases, and the junction held 0 bases outside the gene matches. The CDR3 DNA reads TGTGCCTGGAGTGGACAGGGTGAAGCTTTCTTT. It codes for CAWSGQGEAFF.

The chain is built from TRBV12-2 and TRBJ2-1; the D call in the table, TRBD2, was not verified against the DNA. TRBV12-2 constitutes a pseudogene. The CDR3 extends over 15 amino acids. This CDR3 is CASRPGLAGGNEQFF. The CDR3 DNA reads as TGTGCAAGTCGCCCCGGACTAGCGGGAGGCAATGAGCAGTTCTTC.

The V call is TRBV11-2, the J call TRBJ2-7; 10 nucleotides match TRBD1. V gave up 5 bases and J gave up 4 bases; unmatched junction bases: 5. The germline V gene encodes CDR1 SGHAT and CDR2 FQNNGV. This CDR3 contains 14 residues. CDR3 nucleotide sequence: TGTGCCAGCAGCCGAGGACAGGGGGTATACGAGCAGTACTTC. Its translation is CASSRGQGVYEQYF. Together with reference TRBV11-2 and TRBJ2-7, the CDR3 gives the full variable domain: EAGVAQSPRYKIIEKRQSVAFWCNPISGHATLYWYQQILGQGPKLLIQFQNNGVVDDSQLPKDRFSAERLKGVDSTLKIQPAKLEDSAVYLCASSRGQGVYEQYFGPGTRLTVT.

The chain uses TRBV5-4 and TRBJ2-2; tentatively, D is TRBD1 (6 bases). CDR3 length equals 15 residues. In germline, CDR1 is SGHNT, CDR2 YYREEE (reference sequence). Trimming cost V 0 bases and J 4 bases, with 10 bases left between them. CDR3 DNA sequence: TGTGCCAGCAGCTTGGTGGGGGCAAGCACCGGGGAGCTGTTTTTT. Translation: CASSLVGASTGELFF.